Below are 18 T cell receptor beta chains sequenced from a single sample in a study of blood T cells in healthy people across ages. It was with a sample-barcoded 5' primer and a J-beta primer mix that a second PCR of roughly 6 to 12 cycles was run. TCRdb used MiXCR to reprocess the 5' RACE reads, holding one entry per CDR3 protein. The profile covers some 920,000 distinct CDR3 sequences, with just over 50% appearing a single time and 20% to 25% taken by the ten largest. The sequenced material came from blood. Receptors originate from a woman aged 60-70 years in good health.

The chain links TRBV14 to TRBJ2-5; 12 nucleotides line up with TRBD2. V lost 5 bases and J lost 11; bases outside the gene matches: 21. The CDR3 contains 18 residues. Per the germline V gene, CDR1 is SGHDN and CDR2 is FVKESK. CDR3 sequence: CASSTTHPLAGGNNEQYF. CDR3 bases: TGTGCCAGCAGCACAACCCACCCTCTAGCGGGAGGGAACAATGAGCAGTACTTC.

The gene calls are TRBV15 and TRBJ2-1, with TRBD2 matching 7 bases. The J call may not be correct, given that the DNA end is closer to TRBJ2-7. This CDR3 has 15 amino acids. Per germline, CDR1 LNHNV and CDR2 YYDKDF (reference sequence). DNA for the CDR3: TGTGCCACCAGCGCGGATGCGGGAGCCTACAATGAGCAGTACTTC. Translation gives CATSADAGAYNEQYF.

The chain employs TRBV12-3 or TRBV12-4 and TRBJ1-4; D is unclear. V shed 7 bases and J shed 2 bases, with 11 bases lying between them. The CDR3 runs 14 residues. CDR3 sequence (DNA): TGTGCCAGCAAGCGGACCAGGACTAATGAAAAACTGTTTTTT. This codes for CASKRTRTNEKLFF.

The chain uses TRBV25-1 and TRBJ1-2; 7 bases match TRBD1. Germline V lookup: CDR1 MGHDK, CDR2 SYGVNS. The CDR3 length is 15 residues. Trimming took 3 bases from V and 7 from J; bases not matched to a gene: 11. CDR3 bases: TGTGCCAGCAGTGACTATCCGACAGGGAAGGCTGGCTACACCTTC. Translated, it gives CASSDYPTGKAGYTF.

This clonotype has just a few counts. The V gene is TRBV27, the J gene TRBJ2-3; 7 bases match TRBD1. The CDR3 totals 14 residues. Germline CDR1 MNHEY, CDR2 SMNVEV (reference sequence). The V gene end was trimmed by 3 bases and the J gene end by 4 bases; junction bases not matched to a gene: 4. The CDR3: CASSFDTGADTQYF. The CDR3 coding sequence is TGTGCCAGCAGTTTTGATACAGGGGCAGATACGCAGTATTTT.

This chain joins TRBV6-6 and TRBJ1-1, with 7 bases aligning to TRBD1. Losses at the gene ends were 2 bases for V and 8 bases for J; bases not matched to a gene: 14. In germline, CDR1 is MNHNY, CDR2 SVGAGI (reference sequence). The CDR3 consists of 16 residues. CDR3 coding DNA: TGTGCCAGCAGTTACCCTCTGACAGGGCCCCTGGGCGAAGCTTTCTTT. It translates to CASSYPLTGPLGEAFF.

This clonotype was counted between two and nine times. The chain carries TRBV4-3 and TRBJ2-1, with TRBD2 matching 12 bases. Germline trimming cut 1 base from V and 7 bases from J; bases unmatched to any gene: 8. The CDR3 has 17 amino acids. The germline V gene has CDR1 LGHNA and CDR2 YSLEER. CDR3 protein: CASSQVLTSGRRNEQFF. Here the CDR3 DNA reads TGCGCCAGCAGCCAAGTCTTGACTAGCGGGAGACGGAATGAGCAGTTCTTC.

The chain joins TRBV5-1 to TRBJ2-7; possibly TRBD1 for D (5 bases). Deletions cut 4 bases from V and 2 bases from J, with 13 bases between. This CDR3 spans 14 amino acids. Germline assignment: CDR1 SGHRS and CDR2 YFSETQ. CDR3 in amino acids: CASSGQRGPYEQYF. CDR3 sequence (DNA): TGCGCCAGCAGCGGACAAAGGGGCCCCTACGAGCAGTACTTC.

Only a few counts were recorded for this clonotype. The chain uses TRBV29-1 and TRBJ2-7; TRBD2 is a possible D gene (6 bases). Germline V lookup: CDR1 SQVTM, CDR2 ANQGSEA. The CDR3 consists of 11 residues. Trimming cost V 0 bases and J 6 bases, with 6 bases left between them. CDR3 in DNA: TGCAGCGTTGAAGATAGCGGCGAGCAGTACTTC. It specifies CSVEDSGEQYF.

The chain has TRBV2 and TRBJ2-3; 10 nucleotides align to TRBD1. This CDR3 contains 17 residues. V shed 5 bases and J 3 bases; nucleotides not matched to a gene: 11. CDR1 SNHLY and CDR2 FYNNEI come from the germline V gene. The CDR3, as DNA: TGTGCCAGCAGTTACCCGACAGGGGGCTTTTGGACAGATACGCAGTATTTT. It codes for CASSYPTGGFWTDTQYF.

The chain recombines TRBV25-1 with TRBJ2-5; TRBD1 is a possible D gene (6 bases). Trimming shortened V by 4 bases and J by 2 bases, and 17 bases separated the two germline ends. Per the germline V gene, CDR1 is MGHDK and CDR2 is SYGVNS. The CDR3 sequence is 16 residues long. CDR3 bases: TGTGCCAGCAGTGTCAGGGGAATCCCCGCGCAAGAGACCCAGTACTTC. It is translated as CASSVRGIPAQETQYF.

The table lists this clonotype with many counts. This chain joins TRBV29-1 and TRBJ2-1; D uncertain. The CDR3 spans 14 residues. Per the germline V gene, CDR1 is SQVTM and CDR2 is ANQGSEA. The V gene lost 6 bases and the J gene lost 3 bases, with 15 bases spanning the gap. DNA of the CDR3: TGCAGCGTCCTCCCGTTGGCCTTCTACAATGAGCAGTTCTTC. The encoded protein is CSVLPLAFYNEQFF.

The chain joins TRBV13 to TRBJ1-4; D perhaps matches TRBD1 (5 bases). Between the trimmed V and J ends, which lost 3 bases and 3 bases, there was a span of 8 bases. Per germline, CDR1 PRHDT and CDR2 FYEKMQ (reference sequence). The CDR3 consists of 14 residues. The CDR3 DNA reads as TGTGCCAGCAGCTTCAGGGTTTCTAATGAAAAACTGTTTTTT. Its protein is CASSFRVSNEKLFF. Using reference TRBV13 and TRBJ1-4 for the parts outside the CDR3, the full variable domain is AAGVIQSPRHLIKEKRETATLKCYPIPRHDTVYWYQQGPGQDPQFLISFYEKMQSDKGSIPDRFSAQQFSDYHSELNMSSLELGDSALYFCASSFRVSNEKLFFGSGTQLSVL.

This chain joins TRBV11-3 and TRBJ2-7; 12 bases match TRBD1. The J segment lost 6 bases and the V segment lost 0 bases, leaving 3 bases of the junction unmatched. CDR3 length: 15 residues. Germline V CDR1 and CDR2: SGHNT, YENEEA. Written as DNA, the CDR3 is TGTGCCAGCAGCTTAGATGGGACAGGGGGCTCCGAGCAGTACTTC. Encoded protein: CASSLDGTGGSEQYF. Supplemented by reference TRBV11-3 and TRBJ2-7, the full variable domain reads EAGVVQSPRYKIIEKKQPVAFWCNPISGHNTLYWYLQNLGQGPELLIRYENEEAVDDSQLPKDRFSAERLKGVDSTLKIQPAELGDSAVYLCASSLDGTGGSEQYFGPGTRLTVT.

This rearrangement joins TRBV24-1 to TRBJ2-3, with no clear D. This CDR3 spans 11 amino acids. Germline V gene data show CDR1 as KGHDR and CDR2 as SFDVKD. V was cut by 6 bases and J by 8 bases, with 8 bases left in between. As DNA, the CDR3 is TGTGCCACCAGTAAAGCAGGTACGCAGTATTTT. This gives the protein CATSKAGTQYF.

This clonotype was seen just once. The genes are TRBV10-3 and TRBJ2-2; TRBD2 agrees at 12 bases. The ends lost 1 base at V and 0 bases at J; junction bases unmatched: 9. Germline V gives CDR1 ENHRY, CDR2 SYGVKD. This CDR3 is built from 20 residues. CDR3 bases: TGTGCCATCAGTGAGTTACCGACTAGCGGGAGTTCCGCGAACACCGGGGAGCTGTTTTTT. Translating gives CAISELPTSGSSANTGELFF.

The CDR3 bases are TGTGCCAGCAGTTACCCCGGAGGCGGTGAAGATACGCAGTATTTT. As protein: CASSYPGGGEDTQYF. The chain carries TRBV12-3 or TRBV12-4 and TRBJ2-3; maybe TRBD2 (5 bases). The CDR3 has 15 residues. The V end lost 4 bases, the J end lost 5 bases, and 16 bases lay between the germline ends.

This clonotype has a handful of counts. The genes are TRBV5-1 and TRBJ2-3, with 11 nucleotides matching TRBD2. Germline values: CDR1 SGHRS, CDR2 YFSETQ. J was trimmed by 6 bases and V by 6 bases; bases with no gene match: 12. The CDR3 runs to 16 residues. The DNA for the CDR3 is TGCGCCAGCACCCGAGAGACTAGCGGGAATCGGGATACGCAGTATTTT. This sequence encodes CASTRETSGNRDTQYF. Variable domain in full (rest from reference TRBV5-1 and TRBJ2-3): KAGVTQTPRYLIKTRGQQVTLSCSPISGHRSVSWYQQTPGQGLQFLFEYFSETQRNKGNFPGRFSGRQFSNSRSEMNVSTLELGDSALYLCASTRETSGNRDTQYFGPGTRLTVL.